The present TCR beta chain was sequenced within a study of blood T cell repertoires in COVID-19. Study as a whole: Acute and convalescent COVID-19 samples came from the United States, Italy and Spain.

Between the trimmed V and J ends, which lost 6 bases and 5 bases, there was a span of 18 bases. The CDR3 totals 15 residues. Germline CDR1 reads SGHTA; CDR2 reads FQGNSA. Original handling: Nucleated cell counts were estimated from reference gene primer amplification. Profiling relied on immunoSEQ multiplex PCR, and the TCRdb table lists in-frame clones only, not all of them. V and J calls and clone size follow that table, whereas D and trimming were derived from the DNA. The sample lists just over 50,000 clones; about 88% were seen once. The chain joins TRBV7-2 to TRBJ2-3; D is perhaps TRBD1 (5 bases). The clonotype originates from a human donor with active COVID-19. The donor label of this sample is uncertain. The sample taken for sequencing was peripheral blood. CDR3 nucleotides: TGTGCCAGCAGTCCAGACAGACTTACGGGAGATACGCAGTATTTT. It codes for CASSPDRLTGDTQYF.